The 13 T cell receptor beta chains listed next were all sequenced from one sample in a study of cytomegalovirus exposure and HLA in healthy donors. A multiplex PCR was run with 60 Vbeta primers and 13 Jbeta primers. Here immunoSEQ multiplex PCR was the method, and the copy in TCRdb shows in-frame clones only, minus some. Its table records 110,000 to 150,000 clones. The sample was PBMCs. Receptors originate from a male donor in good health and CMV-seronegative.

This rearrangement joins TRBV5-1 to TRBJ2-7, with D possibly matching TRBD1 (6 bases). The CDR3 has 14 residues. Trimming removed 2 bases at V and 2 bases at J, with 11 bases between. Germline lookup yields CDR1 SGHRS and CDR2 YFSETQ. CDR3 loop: CASSLDGQTYEQYF. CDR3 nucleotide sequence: TGCGCCAGCAGCTTAGACGGACAGACCTACGAGCAGTACTTC.

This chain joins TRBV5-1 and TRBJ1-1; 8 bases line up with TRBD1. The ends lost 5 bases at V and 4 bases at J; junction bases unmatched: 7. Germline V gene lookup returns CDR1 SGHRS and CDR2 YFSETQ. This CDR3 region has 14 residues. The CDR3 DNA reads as TGCGCCAGCAGGCCGCAGGGGGCGAGCACTGAAGCTTTCTTT. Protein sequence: CASRPQGASTEAFF.

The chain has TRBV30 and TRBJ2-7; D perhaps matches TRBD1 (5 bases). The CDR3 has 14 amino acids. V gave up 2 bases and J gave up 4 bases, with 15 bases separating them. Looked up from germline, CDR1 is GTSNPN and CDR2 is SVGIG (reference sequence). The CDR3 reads CAWSRGQGSYEQYF. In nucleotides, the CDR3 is TGTGCCTGGAGTAGAGGCCAGGGCAGTTACGAGCAGTACTTC. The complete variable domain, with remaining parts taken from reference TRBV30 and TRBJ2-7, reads SQTIHQWPATLVQPVGSPLSLECTVEGTSNPNLYWYRQAAGRGLQLLFYSVGIGQISSEVPQNLSASRPQDRQFILSSKKLLLSDSGFYLCAWSRGQGSYEQYFGPGTRLTVT.

This chain's CDR3 is CASSAPDKAIYGYTF. As DNA, the CDR3 is TGTGCCAGCAGTGCCCCAGACAAGGCAATTTATGGCTACACCTTC. The genes are TRBV6-6 and TRBJ1-2; D unresolved. V lost 5 bases, J lost 5 bases, and 18 bases lay in between. The length of the CDR3 is 15 residues. In germline, CDR1 is MNHNY, CDR2 SVGAGI (reference sequence).

The DNA of the CDR3 is TGTGCCAGCAGCCAAGATAGAGGCGGTCCTAGCACAGATACGCAGTATTTT. This codes for CASSQDRGGPSTDTQYF. V gene TRBV14 combines with J gene TRBJ2-3, with D hard to call. The germline V gene encodes CDR1 SGHDN and CDR2 FVKESK. Trimming left V 0 bases short and J 0 bases short, with 13 bases between. This CDR3 is 17 amino acids long. Full variable domain (remainder filled in from reference TRBV14 and TRBJ2-3): EAGVTQFPSHSVIEKGQTVTLRCDPISGHDNLYWYRRVMGKEIKFLLHFVKESKQDESGMPNNRFLAERTGGTYSTLKVQPAELEDSGVYFCASSQDRGGPSTDTQYFGPGTRLTVL.

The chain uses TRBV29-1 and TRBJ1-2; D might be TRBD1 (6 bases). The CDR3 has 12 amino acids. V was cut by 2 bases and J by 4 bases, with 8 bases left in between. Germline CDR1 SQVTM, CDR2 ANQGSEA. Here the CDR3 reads CSVELDSYGYTF. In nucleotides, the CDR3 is TGCAGCGTTGAATTGGACAGCTATGGCTACACCTTC.

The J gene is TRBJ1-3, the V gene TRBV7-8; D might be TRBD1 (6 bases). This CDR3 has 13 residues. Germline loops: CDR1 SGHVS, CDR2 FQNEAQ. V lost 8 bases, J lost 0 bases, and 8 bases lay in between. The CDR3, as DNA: TGTGCCAGCGGGACAAACTCTGGAAACACCATATATTTT. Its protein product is CASGTNSGNTIYF.

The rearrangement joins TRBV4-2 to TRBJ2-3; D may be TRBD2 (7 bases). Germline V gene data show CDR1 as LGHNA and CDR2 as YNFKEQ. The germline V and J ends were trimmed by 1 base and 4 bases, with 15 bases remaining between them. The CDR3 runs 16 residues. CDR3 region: CASSQGVGGPPDTQYF. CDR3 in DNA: TGTGCCAGCAGCCAAGGGGTGGGGGGGCCCCCAGATACGCAGTATTTT.

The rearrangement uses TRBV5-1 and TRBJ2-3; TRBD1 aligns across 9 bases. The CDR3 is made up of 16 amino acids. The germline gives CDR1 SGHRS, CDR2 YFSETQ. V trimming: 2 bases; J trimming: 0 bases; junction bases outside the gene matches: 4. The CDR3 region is CASSFGTGISTDTQYF. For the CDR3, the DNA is TGCGCCAGCAGCTTCGGGACAGGGATCAGCACAGATACGCAGTATTTT.

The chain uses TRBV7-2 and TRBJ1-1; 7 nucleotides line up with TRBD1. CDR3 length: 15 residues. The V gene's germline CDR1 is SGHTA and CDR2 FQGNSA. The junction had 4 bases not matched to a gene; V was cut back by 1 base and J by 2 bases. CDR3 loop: CASSLESGGNTEAFF. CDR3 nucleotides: TGTGCCAGCAGCTTAGAGTCAGGGGGAAACACTGAAGCTTTCTTT. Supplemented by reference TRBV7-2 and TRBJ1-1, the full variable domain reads GAGVSQSPSNKVTEKGKDVELRCDPISGHTALYWYRQSLGQGLEFLIYFQGNSAPDKSGLPSDRFSAERTGGSVSTLTIQRTQQEDSAVYLCASSLESGGNTEAFFGQGTRLTVV.

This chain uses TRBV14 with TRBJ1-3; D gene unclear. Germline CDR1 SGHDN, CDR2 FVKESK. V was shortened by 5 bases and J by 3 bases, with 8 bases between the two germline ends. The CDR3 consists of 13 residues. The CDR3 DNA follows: TGTGCCAGCAGCGGCCCCCTTGGAAACACCATATATTTT. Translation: CASSGPLGNTIYF.

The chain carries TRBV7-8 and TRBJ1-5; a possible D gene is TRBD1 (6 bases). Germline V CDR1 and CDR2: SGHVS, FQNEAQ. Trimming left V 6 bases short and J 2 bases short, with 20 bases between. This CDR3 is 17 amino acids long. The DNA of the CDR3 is TGTGCCAGCAGTTCCGTCTCCCCCGGACAGCGCAATCAGCCCCAGCATTTT. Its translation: CASSSVSPGQRNQPQHF. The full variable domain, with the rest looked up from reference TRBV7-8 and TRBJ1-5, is GAGVSQSPRYKVAKRGQDVALRCDPISGHVSLFWYQQALGQGPEFLTYFQNEAQLDKSGLPSDRFFAERPEGSVSTLKIQRTQQEDSAVYLCASSSVSPGQRNQPQHFGDGTRLSIL.

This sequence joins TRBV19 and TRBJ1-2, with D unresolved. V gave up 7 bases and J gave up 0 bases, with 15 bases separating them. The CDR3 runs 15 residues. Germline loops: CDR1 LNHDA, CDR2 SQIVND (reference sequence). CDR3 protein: CASTSATVANYGYTF. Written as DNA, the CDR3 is TGTGCCAGTACTTCTGCCACGGTGGCTAACTATGGCTACACCTTC.